The entry that follows covers one TCR beta chain sequence. Participants were placed into cohorts based on the clinical history they reported. The record originates from a study of blood T cell repertoires in COVID-19. Across the study: Whether acute or convalescent, the COVID-19 samples came from the United States, Italy and Spain.

With V trimmed by 3 bases and J by 4 bases, 8 bases remained unmatched. The length of the CDR3 is 15 residues. Per germline, CDR1 KGHSH and CDR2 LQKENI. This table comes from immunoSEQ multiplex PCR, and its TCRdb copy is limited to in-frame clones, with some not included. This sample has hundreds of thousands of clones, with approximately 90% found just once. Specimen: PBMCs or T cells enriched from blood (not recorded which). The TCR originated in a man aged 35 to 55 who had recovered from COVID-19. The V and J genes are TRBV18 and TRBJ1-1; 7 bases are shared with TRBD1. CDR3 sequence: CASSPNRDSPTEAFF. Here the CDR3 DNA reads TGTGCCAGCTCACCCAACCGGGACAGCCCCACTGAAGCTTTCTTT.